The entry that follows covers one T cell receptor (beta chain) sequence. The V and J ends lost 2 bases and 2 bases respectively, with 13 bases between them. The length of the CDR3 is 16 residues. Germline CDR1 is LGHDT and CDR2 is YNNKEL (reference sequence). The sample originates from a study of blood T cell repertoires in COVID-19. Produced via immunoSEQ multiplex PCR; TCRdb's table is partial and in-frame only. The sample has 200,000 to 300,000 clones; over 80% are singletons. The rearrangement uses TRBV3-1 (or the pseudogene TRBV3-2) and TRBJ1-3, with D unclear. The specimen was peripheral blood. The TCR sequence derives from a woman aged 60-70 years with active or convalescent COVID-19. The CDR3 loop reads CASSQTTGRAGNTIYF. CDR3 sequence (DNA): TGTGCCAGCAGCCAAACAACTGGGAGGGCTGGAAACACCATATATTTT.